This is a list of T cell receptor beta chains from one sample in a study of shared clonotypes between healthy human individuals. The data were produced by immunoSEQ multiplex PCR, yet TCRdb's version contains in-frame clones alone and is incomplete. The table shows roughly 2.2 million clones, with approximately 95% occurring only once. Sequenced sample: naive CD4+ T cells from PBMCs. Receptors originate from a man aged 18 to 30 in good health. Some clones in this sample may be carry-over from other donors' samples. The CDR3 runs from the conserved cysteine through the conserved F or W. Each record gives: V gene, J gene, D gene, CDR3 DNA, CDR3 protein. A D gene is named only where the DNA matches it firmly.

V gene: TRBV27
J gene: TRBJ1-1
D gene: -
CDR3 DNA: TGTGCCAGCAGTTTCCTTCCGGGGTCCGGTACTGAAGCTTTCTTT
CDR3 protein: CASSFLPGSGTEAFF

V gene: TRBV18
J gene: TRBJ1-4
D gene: -
CDR3 DNA: TGTGCCAGCTCAGGGGCGATCGCTAATGAAAAACTGTTTTTT
CDR3 protein: CASSGAIANEKLFF

V gene: TRBV9
J gene: TRBJ2-5
D gene: -
CDR3 DNA: TGTGCCAGCAGCGTAGGGACAGCAGGTAGCGAGACCCAGTACTTC
CDR3 protein: CASSVGTAGSETQYF

V gene: TRBV7-2
J gene: TRBJ2-5
D gene: -
CDR3 DNA: TGTGCCAGCAGCTTCGCGGGAAGCCAAGAGACCCAGTACTTC
CDR3 protein: CASSFAGSQETQYF

V gene: TRBV5-1
J gene: TRBJ2-1
D gene: TRBD2
CDR3 DNA: TGCGCCAGCAGCTATGGGGCTAGCGGAAACTACAATGAGCAGTTCTTC
CDR3 protein: CASSYGASGNYNEQFF

V gene: TRBV11-3
J gene: TRBJ2-7
D gene: TRBD1
CDR3 DNA: TGTGCCAGCAGCTTACAGGGGGCAACAGGCGAGCAGTACTTC
CDR3 protein: CASSLQGATGEQYF

V gene: TRBV5-6
J gene: TRBJ2-1
D gene: -
CDR3 DNA: TGTGCCAGCAGCTTGGGGTGGGAGGAGCAGTTCTTC
CDR3 protein: CASSLGWEEQFF

V gene: TRBV6-6
J gene: TRBJ2-7
D gene: -
CDR3 DNA: TGTGCCAGCGGGAATACAGGACACTCCTACGAGCAGTACTTC
CDR3 protein: CASGNTGHSYEQYF

V gene: TRBV5-1
J gene: TRBJ2-1
D gene: -
CDR3 DNA: TGCGCCAGCAGCTTGGGCCCCGGCTCCTACAATGAGCAGTTCTTC
CDR3 protein: CASSLGPGSYNEQFF

V gene: TRBV15
J gene: TRBJ2-7
D gene: -
CDR3 DNA: TGTGCCACCAGCAGAGGCGGGGGGACAGGGACTTACGAGCAGTACTTC
CDR3 protein: CATSRGGGTGTYEQYF

V gene: TRBV28
J gene: TRBJ2-7
D gene: -
CDR3 DNA: TGTGCCAGCAGTTTAAAACTGATCGGCTACGAGCAGTACTTC
CDR3 protein: CASSLKLIGYEQYF